This T cell receptor beta chain comes out of a study of OX40 agonist ivuxolimab in advanced cancers. Study-level background: Hepatocellular carcinoma, melanoma, renal cell or head and neck cancer was diagnosed in the dose-escalation patients. Patients were roughly 83% male with ages roughly 23 to 79, mean approximately 58. Partial response was recorded in three patients: one hepatocellular carcinoma and two cutaneous melanoma cases.

Generated by immunoSEQ multiplex PCR, the TCRdb table keeps only in-frame clones and is missing some. The repertoire holds around 100,000 clones, with 90% to 95% as singletons. Trimming removed 4 bases at V and 1 base at J, with 10 bases between. CDR1 MGHDK and CDR2 SYGVNS come from the germline V gene. The CDR3 totals 14 residues. This clone was found once. The V gene is TRBV25-1, the J gene TRBJ1-2; D remains ambiguous. Sequenced material: CD4+ or CD8+ T cells sorted from blood, taken in a trial of the OX40 agonist ivuxolimab. The source is an adult with an advanced solid tumor such as melanoma, head and neck, liver or kidney cancer. The chain's CDR3 is CASSAPTVNYGYTF. The CDR3 DNA is TGTGCCAGCAGTGCCCCGACGGTTAACTATGGCTACACCTTC.